The 17 T cell receptor beta chains below were found in one sample sequenced in a study of cytomegalovirus exposure and HLA in healthy donors. Using immunoSEQ multiplex PCR, the repertoire was profiled, and TCRdb retains in-frame clones only, with some absent. Of about 360,000 clones listed, roughly 88% were seen once; the top ten hold 0.65% to 0.95%. Sequencing was carried out using PBMCs. These receptors all stem from a young woman in good health and CMV-seronegative.

J is TRBJ2-1 and V is TRBV28, with 12 bases matching TRBD2. V gave up 1 base and J gave up 2 bases; unmatched junction bases: 6. This CDR3 spans 18 amino acids. CDR1 is MDHEN and CDR2 is SYDVKM in the germline V gene. The CDR3 bases are TGTGCCAGCAGTTTATTGTCCACTAGCGGGAGGACCTACAATGAGCAGTTCTTC. Its protein is CASSLLSTSGRTYNEQFF. The entire variable domain, with the rest obtained from reference TRBV28 and TRBJ2-1, is as follows: DVKVTQSSRYLVKRTGEKVFLECVQDMDHENMFWYRQDPGLGLRLIYFSYDVKMKEKGDIPEGYSVSREKKERFSLILESASTNQTSMYLCASSLLSTSGRTYNEQFFGPGTRLTVL.

CDR3 sequence reads: CASSQGLGLADGELFF. DNA of the CDR3: TGTGCCAGCAGCCAAGGGCTGGGACTAGCGGACGGGGAGCTGTTTTTT. This chain links TRBV4-2 with TRBJ2-2; TRBD2 matches 11 bases. The J segment lost 7 bases and the V segment lost 1 base, leaving 5 bases of the junction unmatched. The CDR3 runs 16 residues. Per germline, CDR1 LGHNA and CDR2 YNFKEQ.

The chain is built from TRBV28 and TRBJ1-5, with TRBD1 matching over 7 bases. Germline CDR1 reads MDHEN; CDR2 reads SYDVKM. J lost 7 bases, V lost 2 bases, and 5 bases had no gene match. This CDR3 is built from 14 residues. The CDR3 DNA sequence: TGTGCCAGCAGTTTAAGAGGGGGCGAGCAGCCCCAGCATTTT. Translating gives CASSLRGGEQPQHF.

V and J are TRBV16 and TRBJ1-4, with 9 bases aligning to TRBD1. Trimming cost V 0 bases and J 8 bases; bases outside gene matches: 4. CDR1 KGHSY and CDR2 FQNENV come from the germline V gene. The CDR3 contains 15 residues. The CDR3 reads CASSQSGQGGEKLFF. The CDR3, as DNA: TGTGCCAGCAGCCAATCGGGACAGGGAGGAGAAAAACTGTTTTTT. The variable domain in full, completed from reference TRBV16 and TRBJ1-4, reads GEEVAQTPKHLVRGEGQKAKLYCAPIKGHSYVFWYQQVLKNEFKFLISFQNENVFDETGMPKERFSAKCLPNSPCSLEIQATKLEDSAVYFCASSQSGQGGEKLFFGSGTQLSVL.

The V and J genes are TRBV7-9 and TRBJ1-1; TRBD1 aligns across 10 bases. With 5 bases clipped from V and 1 base from J, the junction kept 4 bases outside the gene matches. CDR3 length: 15 amino acids. Germline V lookup: CDR1 SEHNR, CDR2 FQNEAQ (reference sequence). The CDR3 nucleotides read TGTGCCAGCAGCGGGGACAGGGGAAGGAACACTGAAGCTTTCTTT. This sequence encodes CASSGDRGRNTEAFF.

The chain joins TRBV28 to TRBJ2-3; a weak D match, TRBD2 (6 bases). The length of the CDR3 is 16 residues. Trimming stripped 2 bases from V and 0 bases from J, with 12 bases between. Looked up from germline, CDR1 is MDHEN and CDR2 is SYDVKM. CDR3 in amino acids: CASSLIRESSTDTQYF. CDR3 DNA: TGTGCCAGCAGTTTAATTCGGGAGTCTAGCACAGATACGCAGTATTTT.

The rearrangement links TRBV4-1 to TRBJ2-7; 7 nucleotides agree with TRBD1. V lost 1 base to trimming and J lost 3 bases; unmatched junction nucleotides: 9. This CDR3 is 16 amino acids long. The germline CDR1 and CDR2 sequences are MGHRA and YSYEKL. The CDR3 sequence: CASSQAYTGAYYEQYF. The CDR3 nucleotides are TGCGCCAGCAGCCAAGCCTACACAGGGGCCTACTACGAGCAGTACTTC.

The V call is TRBV7-9, the J call TRBJ2-7; D unclear. The CDR3 is made up of 14 amino acids. Germline CDR1 is SEHNR and CDR2 is FQNEAQ (reference sequence). The V end was cut by 3 bases, the J end by 0 bases, with 9 bases between. CDR3 sequence: CASSFETSSYEQYF. DNA of the CDR3: TGTGCCAGCAGCTTTGAGACAAGCTCCTACGAGCAGTACTTC. The full variable domain, its missing parts supplied by reference TRBV7-9 and TRBJ2-7, is DTGVSQNPRHKITKRGQNVTFRCDPISEHNRLYWYRQTLGQGPEFLTYFQNEAQLEKSRLLSDRFSAERPKGSFSTLEIQRTEQGDSAMYLCASSFETSSYEQYFGPGTRLTVT.

This clone was counted a few times. This chain's CDR3 is CASSLPDSPYEQYF. The DNA of the CDR3 is TGTGCCAGCAGCCTCCCGGATAGCCCCTACGAGCAGTACTTC. This sequence joins TRBV4-2 and TRBJ2-7; D is ambiguous. The CDR3 runs to 14 residues. Germline V gene sequence: CDR1 LGHNA, CDR2 YNFKEQ. Trimming left V 4 bases short and J 2 bases short, with 12 bases between.

The chain recombines TRBV28 with TRBJ2-7, with D possibly being TRBD2 (6 bases). This CDR3 spans 14 amino acids. CDR1 MDHEN and CDR2 SYDVKM come from the germline V gene. V was clipped by 5 bases and J by 2 bases, with 13 bases between them. The CDR3 region is CASSRGTLTYEQYF. The CDR3 DNA follows: TGTGCCAGCAGTCGCGGGACTTTGACCTACGAGCAGTACTTC. Combining the CDR3 with reference TRBV28 and TRBJ2-7 gives the whole variable domain DVKVTQSSRYLVKRTGEKVFLECVQDMDHENMFWYRQDPGLGLRLIYFSYDVKMKEKGDIPEGYSVSREKKERFSLILESASTNQTSMYLCASSRGTLTYEQYFGPGTRLTVT.

The V call is TRBV27, the J call TRBJ2-7; 9 bases fit TRBD2. The V gene's germline CDR1 is MNHEY and CDR2 SMNVEV (reference sequence). After removal of 2 bases from V and 3 bases from J, the junction contained 8 bases not matched to a gene. This CDR3 has 16 amino acids. The CDR3 DNA reads as TGTGCCAGCAGTTTAAGTTTGTCTAGCGGGAACTACGAGCAGTACTTC. As protein: CASSLSLSSGNYEQYF.

In its sample, this clone was seen a few times. The chain has TRBV5-1 and TRBJ2-5, with TRBD2 as a possible D gene (5 bases). Trimming shortened V by 0 bases and J by 3 bases, and 9 bases separated the two germline ends. The CDR3 totals 14 residues. Germline V gene data show CDR1 as SGHRS and CDR2 as YFSETQ. The CDR3 bases are TGCGCCAGCAGCTTGGGGTCGAGGGAAGAGACCCAGTACTTC. Translated: CASSLGSREETQYF. The whole variable domain, filled in from reference TRBV5-1 and TRBJ2-5, reads KAGVTQTPRYLIKTRGQQVTLSCSPISGHRSVSWYQQTPGQGLQFLFEYFSETQRNKGNFPGRFSGRQFSNSRSEMNVSTLELGDSALYLCASSLGSREETQYFGPGTRLLVL.

The gene calls are TRBV6-6 and TRBJ1-5; D may be TRBD1 (5 bases). The V and J ends lost 8 bases and 4 bases respectively, with 9 bases between them. Germline V gives CDR1 MNHNY, CDR2 SVGAGI (reference sequence). This CDR3 is built from 12 residues. The CDR3 DNA reads TGTGCCAGCTGCGGGGGTAATCAGCCCCAGCATTTT. Residues: CASCGGNQPQHF.

The gene calls are TRBV4-1 and TRBJ2-4, with 8 bases matching TRBD2. Germline V gene sequence: CDR1 MGHRA, CDR2 YSYEKL. The CDR3 loop spans 18 amino acids. Losses at the gene ends were 1 base for V and 6 bases for J; bases not matched to a gene: 14. This CDR3 reads CASSQGSQSGSGRNIQYF. The CDR3 DNA follows: TGCGCCAGCAGCCAAGGGTCCCAAAGCGGGAGCGGTAGAAACATTCAGTACTTC.

This clone turned up a few times. The rearrangement uses TRBV10-1 and TRBJ2-2; perhaps TRBD2 as D (6 bases). Germline V gene lookup returns CDR1 WNHNN and CDR2 SYGVQD (reference sequence). The CDR3 loop spans 14 amino acids. V was trimmed by 8 bases and J by 2 bases, leaving 12 bases between them. This CDR3 is CASGGNFNTGELFF. The CDR3 DNA follows: TGCGCCAGCGGAGGGAACTTCAACACCGGGGAGCTGTTTTTT.

This clone appeared a few times. The genes are TRBV6-1 and TRBJ1-5; TRBD1 aligns across 9 bases. The germline V gene has CDR1 MNHNS and CDR2 SASEGT. The CDR3 extends over 15 amino acids. Trimming at V came to 6 bases and at J to 5 bases, leaving 8 bases not matched to a gene. In DNA, the CDR3 is TGTGCCAGCAGGGCACAGGGGGCTACATATCAGCCCCAGCATTTT. Translation: CASRAQGATYQPQHF.

The gene calls are TRBV27 and TRBJ2-2; 7 bases match TRBD2. V shed 6 bases, J shed 0 bases, and the junction held 4 bases outside the gene matches. Germline values: CDR1 MNHEY, CDR2 SMNVEV (reference sequence). This CDR3 is built from 15 residues. The CDR3 loop is CASRLADANTGELFF. CDR3 nucleotide sequence: TGTGCCAGCAGGCTAGCGGATGCGAACACCGGGGAGCTGTTTTTT.